Listed below are T cell receptor beta chains from one sample, sequenced in a study of shared clonotypes between healthy human individuals. The method was immunoSEQ multiplex PCR; TCRdb's version includes in-frame clones alone and lacks a portion of them. The sample records roughly 500,000 clones, 76% being singletons. The specimen sequenced was PBMCs. All receptors come from a woman in her thirties or forties in good health. Some clones in this sample may be carry-over from other donors' samples. Each CDR3 is given with its conserved first and last residue. The D gene is left open where the match is weak. The size entry is marked missing in some rows and otherwise reads once, few, many or a size class.

TRBJ2-7 | TRBD2 | . | TRBV11-2 | CASSLGAGTSPYEQYF | TGTGCCAGCAGCTTAGGGGCCGGGACTAGTCCCTACGAGCAGTACTTC
TRBJ2-1 | TRBD1 | . | TRBV29-1 | CSVTGQQNEQFF | TGCAGCGTGACGGGACAGCAGAATGAGCAGTTCTTC
TRBJ2-1 | . | . | TRBV19 | CASSASSYNEQFF | TGTGCCAGTAGCGCTAGCTCCTACAATGAGCAGTTCTTC
TRBJ2-2 | . | . | TRBV6-1 | CASTPGQLNTGELFF | TGTGCCAGCACCCCGGGACAACTCAACACCGGGGAGCTGTTTTTT
TRBJ2-2 | TRBD1 | many | TRBV4-2 | CASSHRDREAGELFF | TGTGCCAGCAGCCACCGGGACAGGGAGGCCGGGGAGCTGTTTTTT
TRBJ2-2 | TRBD2 | . | TRBV2 | CASGGDTGELFF | TGTGCCAGCGGGGGGGACACCGGGGAGCTGTTTTTT
TRBJ2-7 | TRBD2 | . | TRBV2 | CASSEGGGKSYEQYF | TGTGCCAGCAGTGAGGGCGGGGGGAAATCCTACGAGCAGTACTTC
TRBJ2-1 | . | . | TRBV23-1 | CASTPPGTIYNEQFF | TGCGCCAGCACCCCCCCCGGGACGATATACAATGAGCAGTTCTTC
TRBJ2-1 | TRBD2 | . | TRBV19 | CASGIYSGGLSEQFF | TGTGCCAGCGGGATCTATTCGGGAGGCTTATCTGAGCAGTTCTTC
TRBJ2-7 | . | few | TRBV30 | CAWSVQAGREQYF | TGTGCCTGGAGTGTACAGGCAGGAAGGGAGCAGTACTTC
TRBJ2-7 | TRBD1 | . | TRBV19 | CASSIAQGPYEQYF | TGTGCCAGTAGTATCGCACAGGGGCCCTACGAGCAGTACTTC
TRBJ2-7 | . | . | TRBV6-1 | CASTRGLSYEQYF | TGTGCCAGCACCCGTGGGCTCTCCTACGAGCAGTACTTC
TRBJ2-7 | TRBD2 | . | TRBV2 | CASRLASYEQYF | TGTGCCAGCAGACTAGCGAGCTACGAGCAGTACTTC
TRBJ1-4 | . | . | TRBV28 | CASSAPGRMGEKLFF | TGTGCCAGCAGTGCCCCCGGGAGAATGGGGGAAAAACTGTTTTTT
TRBJ2-5 | . | . | TRBV11-2 | CASSPLLAFPLETQYF | TGTGCCAGCAGCCCCCTTTTGGCCTTCCCTCTGGAGACCCAGTACTTC
TRBJ2-1 | . | . | TRBV11-2 | CASSLDPGGWNEQFF | TGTGCCAGCAGCTTAGATCCGGGCGGTTGGAATGAGCAGTTCTTC
TRBJ2-7 | . | once | TRBV4-1 | CASRSTRGEQYF | TGCGCCAGCAGGTCGACCCGGGGCGAGCAGTACTTC
TRBJ2-3 | TRBD1 | . | TRBV2 | CASSLGQGSLYF | TGTGCCAGCAGTCTGGGACAGGGAAGTTTGTATTTT
TRBJ2-7 | TRBD2 | . | TRBV29-1 | CSVFTSGRTFYEQYF | TGCAGCGTTTTTACTAGCGGGAGAACATTCTACGAGCAGTACTTC
TRBJ2-7 | TRBD2 | . | TRBV28 | CASSPPGGRPSLYEQYF | TGTGCCAGCAGCCCCCCGGGCGGGAGGCCATCTCTCTACGAGCAGTACTTC
TRBJ2-7 | . | . | TRBV28 | CASSGTRPEQYF | TGTGCCAGCAGTGGTACTAGACCCGAGCAGTACTTC
TRBJ2-7 | . | . | TRBV5-1 | CASSSGAGYSYEQYF | TGCGCCAGCAGCTCTGGCGCAGGCTACTCCTACGAGCAGTACTTC
TRBJ2-7 | . | . | TRBV7-3 | CASSSNGVNEQYF | TGTGCCAGCAGCTCCAATGGGGTCAACGAGCAGTACTTC
TRBJ2-7 | . | many | TRBV7-2 | CASSFSSQSSYEQYF | TGTGCCAGCAGCTTTTCTTCCCAATCCTCCTACGAGCAGTACTTC
TRBJ2-7 | . | . | TRBV6-1 | CASSPGVRWYF | TGTGCCAGCAGTCCCGGAGTTAGGTGGTACTTC
TRBJ2-7 | . | . | TRBV6-5 | CASSYGLFSSYEQYF | TGTGCCAGCAGTTACGGGCTCTTCAGCTCCTACGAGCAGTACTTC
TRBJ1-4 | . | . | TRBV5-4 | CASSLAPDSNEKLFF | TGTGCCAGCAGCTTGGCCCCGGACAGTAATGAAAAACTGTTTTTT
TRBJ2-1 | . | . | TRBV5-4 | CASSLAVMTYNEQFF | TGTGCCAGCAGCTTAGCGGTAATGACCTACAATGAGCAGTTCTTC
TRBJ1-2 | . | . | TRBV19 | CASSPGRQANYGYTF | TGTGCCAGTAGTCCCGGACGCCAAGCTAACTATGGCTACACCTTC
TRBJ1-1 | TRBD1 | . | TRBV5-5 | CASSTGDGNTEAFF | TGTGCCAGCAGTACAGGGGACGGGAACACTGAAGCTTTCTTT
TRBJ1-5 | . | . | TRBV4-3 | CASSQVRGGNQPQHF | TGCGCCAGCAGCCAAGTACGGGGGGGCAATCAGCCCCAGCATTTT